This entry describes one T cell receptor beta chain. Its antigen is still unknown. This entry is derived from a study of OX40 agonist ivuxolimab in advanced cancers. Background on the study: Three individuals attained partial responses, comprising one hepatocellular carcinoma case and two cutaneous melanoma cases. Study-wide results and limits: Both CD4+ and CD8+ T cell populations in blood had undergone clonal expansion by week 6 at 0.1 to 3.0 mg/kg. Averaging showed that CD8+ T cells had more expanded clones than CD4+ did.

CDR1 MNHEY and CDR2 SMNVEV come from the germline V gene (reference sequence). This CDR3 is 16 amino acids long. With V trimmed by 5 bases and J by 0 bases, 10 bases remained unmatched. Only in-frame clones appear in the TCRdb table, and some are missing; sequencing was by immunoSEQ multiplex PCR. The sample records roughly 76,000 clones, about 90% being singletons. The TCR originated in an adult with an advanced solid tumor such as melanoma, head and neck, liver or kidney cancer. Specimen: CD4+ or CD8+ T cells sorted from blood, collected in a trial of the OX40 agonist ivuxolimab. The gene calls are TRBV27 and TRBJ2-7; 7 bases align to TRBD1. The chain's CDR3 is CASSAFDRVSSYEQYF. As DNA, the CDR3 is TGTGCCAGCAGTGCCTTCGACAGGGTGAGCTCCTACGAGCAGTACTTC.